Listed below are T cell receptor beta chains from one sample, sequenced in a study of breast tumors, draining lymph nodes, adjacent tissues. One entry per CDR3 protein results from TCRdb running MiXCR on the multiplex PCR reads. The sample shows approximately 300,000 distinct CDR3 sequences, 30% of them seen only once. The material sequenced was axillary lymph node tissue. The receptor set was obtained from a female donor with breast cancer. Some clones in this sample may be carry-over from other donors' samples. Both conserved end residues are part of each CDR3. Fields, in order: D gene, J gene, V gene, clone size, CDR3 DNA, CDR3 protein. The D gene is left open where the match is weak. The size entry is marked missing in some rows and otherwise reads once, few, many or a size class.

D gene: -; J gene: TRBJ1-2; V gene: TRBV5-6; clone size: -; CDR3 DNA: TGTGCCAGCAGCTTGCGGGGGCTGGATGGCTACACCTTC; CDR3 protein: CASSLRGLDGYTF
D gene: -; J gene: TRBJ2-5; V gene: TRBV12-5; clone size: many; CDR3 DNA: TGTGCTAGTGGTTGGAATAGCGAGCAGACCCAGTACTTC; CDR3 protein: CASGWNSEQTQYF
D gene: TRBD1; J gene: TRBJ1-2; V gene: TRBV20-1; clone size: -; CDR3 DNA: TGCAGTGCTACCGGGAGGGACAGGGTGGGTGGCTACACCTTC; CDR3 protein: CSATGRDRVGGYTF
D gene: -; J gene: TRBJ2-5; V gene: TRBV20-1; clone size: many; CDR3 DNA: TGCAGTGCTAGAGATTCCCAAGGGGAGACCCAGTACTTC; CDR3 protein: CSARDSQGETQYF
D gene: TRBD1; J gene: TRBJ2-2; V gene: TRBV12-5; clone size: many; CDR3 DNA: TGTGCTAGTGGCCCTCAGGGGGCCGGGGAGCTGTTTTTT; CDR3 protein: CASGPQGAGELFF
D gene: -; J gene: TRBJ2-7; V gene: TRBV7-2; clone size: many; CDR3 DNA: TGTGCCAGCAGCCCGCTAGCGACCCTAAAAAACGAGCAGTACTTC; CDR3 protein: CASSPLATLKNEQYF
D gene: -; J gene: TRBJ2-1; V gene: TRBV2; clone size: many; CDR3 DNA: TGTGCCAGCTTTCCCACAAGCTCCTACAATGAGCAGTTCTTC; CDR3 protein: CASFPTSSYNEQFF
D gene: -; J gene: TRBJ2-6; V gene: TRBV5-1; clone size: many; CDR3 DNA: TGCGCCAGCAGCTTGGACAGCTCTGGGGCCAACGTCCTGACTTTC; CDR3 protein: CASSLDSSGANVLTF
D gene: -; J gene: TRBJ2-1; V gene: TRBV12-3/TRBV12-4; clone size: many; CDR3 DNA: TGTGCCAGCAGCACGGCACGTTCCCAGTTCTTC; CDR3 protein: CASSTARSQFF
D gene: -; J gene: TRBJ1-2; V gene: TRBV19; clone size: many; CDR3 DNA: TGTGCCAGTGCGATGAGGCAGTCCCTCTTTGGCTACACCTTC; CDR3 protein: CASAMRQSLFGYTF
D gene: -; J gene: TRBJ1-4; V gene: TRBV7-6; clone size: once; CDR3 DNA: TGTGCCAGCAGCTTATGGGCAGGGGATAGACGTAATGAAAAACTGTTTTTT; CDR3 protein: CASSLWAGDRRNEKLFF
D gene: -; J gene: TRBJ2-1; V gene: TRBV15; clone size: -; CDR3 DNA: TGTGCCACCAGCAGAGTGGGGGGAGTTTACAATGAGCAGTTCTTC; CDR3 protein: CATSRVGGVYNEQFF
D gene: -; J gene: TRBJ2-4; V gene: TRBV2; clone size: -; CDR3 DNA: TGTGCCAGCATCGCGGGGCAGAACAAAAACATTCAGTACTTC; CDR3 protein: CASIAGQNKNIQYF
D gene: -; J gene: TRBJ2-2; V gene: TRBV7-2; clone size: many; CDR3 DNA: TGTGCCAGCAGCTATGATCAGGGGTCCGGGGAGCTGTTTTTT; CDR3 protein: CASSYDQGSGELFF
D gene: -; J gene: TRBJ2-1; V gene: TRBV9; clone size: few; CDR3 DNA: TGTGCCAGCAGCGTAGGGGGTAGGGTGGAAAATGAGCCGTTCTTC; CDR3 protein: CASSVGGRVENEPFF
D gene: TRBD2; J gene: TRBJ2-1; V gene: TRBV19; clone size: many; CDR3 DNA: TGTGCCAGTACCGCCCCTAGCGGTATCAATGAGCAGTTCTTC; CDR3 protein: CASTAPSGINEQFF
D gene: -; J gene: TRBJ1-1; V gene: TRBV30; clone size: -; CDR3 DNA: TGTGCCTGGAGTACCACAAGGGACACTGAAGCTTTCTTT; CDR3 protein: CAWSTTRDTEAFF
D gene: -; J gene: TRBJ2-1; V gene: TRBV11-1; clone size: -; CDR3 DNA: TGTGCCAGCAGCTCAGCCGGCAGCTCCTCCTACAATGAGCAGTTCTTC; CDR3 protein: CASSSAGSSSYNEQFF
D gene: -; J gene: TRBJ1-5; V gene: TRBV6-1; clone size: -; CDR3 DNA: TGTGCCAGCAGTGCGGTTAACCGGGAGTATAGCAATCAGCCCCAGCATTTT; CDR3 protein: CASSAVNREYSNQPQHF
D gene: -; J gene: TRBJ1-1; V gene: TRBV20-1; clone size: few; CDR3 DNA: TGCAGTGCTAGGACGAGGGGAACTGAAGCTTTCTTT; CDR3 protein: CSARTRGTEAFF
D gene: -; J gene: TRBJ2-5; V gene: TRBV12-3/TRBV12-4; clone size: many; CDR3 DNA: TGTGCCAGCAGTTTAGCCCGGGGAGAGACCCAGTACTTC; CDR3 protein: CASSLARGETQYF
D gene: -; J gene: TRBJ1-2; V gene: TRBV10-3; clone size: many; CDR3 DNA: TGTGCCATCAGTGATTATGGGGAGCGGGGGAACTATGGCTACACCTTC; CDR3 protein: CAISDYGERGNYGYTF
D gene: -; J gene: TRBJ2-5; V gene: TRBV11-2; clone size: many; CDR3 DNA: TGTGCCAGCCGCTTACGGGGGGCTGGGGAGACCCAGTACTTC; CDR3 protein: CASRLRGAGETQYF
D gene: -; J gene: TRBJ2-3; V gene: TRBV5-4; clone size: many; CDR3 DNA: TGTGCCAGCACCGGCGTGGGGTTGGAGGGCACAGATACGCAGTATTTT; CDR3 protein: CASTGVGLEGTDTQYF
D gene: -; J gene: TRBJ2-3; V gene: TRBV6-2/TRBV6-3; clone size: few; CDR3 DNA: TGTGCCAGCAGAACCAGCGACCGCCGCACAGATACGCAGTATTTT; CDR3 protein: CASRTSDRRTDTQYF
D gene: TRBD2; J gene: TRBJ2-3; V gene: TRBV12-3/TRBV12-4; clone size: many; CDR3 DNA: TGTGCCAGCAGTCCTCCTAGCGGTCCTCTCGGGGCAGATACGCAGTATTTT; CDR3 protein: CASSPPSGPLGADTQYF
D gene: TRBD1; J gene: TRBJ1-2; V gene: TRBV28; clone size: -; CDR3 DNA: TGTGCCAGCACTATCCGACAGGGCCGAGGTGGCTACGCCTTC; CDR3 protein: CASTIRQGRGGYAF
D gene: -; J gene: TRBJ2-2; V gene: TRBV24-1; clone size: many; CDR3 DNA: TGTGCCACCAGTGGGCTATGGGGGGAGCTGTTTTTT; CDR3 protein: CATSGLWGELFF
D gene: -; J gene: TRBJ2-7; V gene: TRBV7-2; clone size: many; CDR3 DNA: TGTGCCAGCAGCTTTGTCCTGGTCGGCCCCTACGAGCAGTACTTC; CDR3 protein: CASSFVLVGPYEQYF
D gene: TRBD2; J gene: TRBJ2-1; V gene: TRBV4-3; clone size: many; CDR3 DNA: TGCGCCAGCAGCCAGGGAGCGGGAGGCTACAATGAGCAGTTCTTC; CDR3 protein: CASSQGAGGYNEQFF
D gene: -; J gene: TRBJ2-1; V gene: TRBV4-2; clone size: many; CDR3 DNA: TGTGCCAGCAGCCTAAGTTCGGGCAATGAGCAGTTCTTC; CDR3 protein: CASSLSSGNEQFF
D gene: -; J gene: TRBJ2-1; V gene: TRBV20-1; clone size: many; CDR3 DNA: TGCAGTGCTAGAGATATGGAGGGCTCCTACAATGAGCAGTTCTTC; CDR3 protein: CSARDMEGSYNEQFF
D gene: -; J gene: TRBJ2-6; V gene: TRBV6-7; clone size: many; CDR3 DNA: TGTGCCAGCAGTTACAACGTGGGACGGCCCTCTGGGGCCAACGTCCTGACTTTC; CDR3 protein: CASSYNVGRPSGANVLTF
D gene: TRBD1; J gene: TRBJ1-4; V gene: TRBV2; clone size: many; CDR3 DNA: TGTGCCAGCAGCCCAGACAGGGTAGTGAAGGGAACTAATGAAAAACTGTTTTTT; CDR3 protein: CASSPDRVVKGTNEKLFF
D gene: -; J gene: TRBJ2-1; V gene: TRBV7-8; clone size: many; CDR3 DNA: TGTGCCAGCAGCCTAATCTCGACAGGGACTGGACTAAACAATGAGCAGTTCTTC; CDR3 protein: CASSLISTGTGLNNEQFF
D gene: TRBD2; J gene: TRBJ2-1; V gene: TRBV20-1; clone size: many; CDR3 DNA: TGCAGTGCCCGGACTAGCGGGCTAGCGGGGAGCTCCTACAATGAGCAGTTCTTC; CDR3 protein: CSARTSGLAGSSYNEQFF
D gene: -; J gene: TRBJ1-4; V gene: TRBV10-3; clone size: -; CDR3 DNA: TGTGCCATCAGAACCGGGACATACGCTAATGAAAAACTGTTTTTT; CDR3 protein: CAIRTGTYANEKLFF
D gene: -; J gene: TRBJ2-1; V gene: TRBV20-1; clone size: -; CDR3 DNA: TGCAGTGCTAGACCCGGTTTATACAATGAGCAGTTCTTC; CDR3 protein: CSARPGLYNEQFF
D gene: -; J gene: TRBJ1-2; V gene: TRBV24-1; clone size: many; CDR3 DNA: TGTGCCACCAGTGATCCGGGGCTAACATATGGCTACACCTTC; CDR3 protein: CATSDPGLTYGYTF
D gene: -; J gene: TRBJ2-2; V gene: TRBV29-1; clone size: many; CDR3 DNA: TGCAGCGTTTTTTACACCGGGGAGCTGTTTTTT; CDR3 protein: CSVFYTGELFF
D gene: TRBD2; J gene: TRBJ2-2; V gene: TRBV15; clone size: many; CDR3 DNA: TGTGCCACCAGCAGAGGGGCAGCGGGACCGAACACCGGGGAGCTGTTTTTT; CDR3 protein: CATSRGAAGPNTGELFF
D gene: -; J gene: TRBJ1-5; V gene: TRBV29-1; clone size: -; CDR3 DNA: TGCAGCGTTCCGCGGAAGGTCCCAATCCGCCCCCAGAATTTT; CDR3 protein: CSVPRKVPIRPQNF
D gene: TRBD2; J gene: TRBJ2-2; V gene: TRBV29-1; clone size: -; CDR3 DNA: TGCAGCGTTGAACTAACAGGGGGACTAGCGGGAGTCGACGGGGAGCTGTTTTTT; CDR3 protein: CSVELTGGLAGVDGELFF
D gene: -; J gene: TRBJ1-3; V gene: TRBV7-6; clone size: -; CDR3 DNA: TGTGCCAGCAGCTTAGGCGGGTCGGCAAACTCTGGAAGCACTATATATTTT; CDR3 protein: CASSLGGSANSGSTIYF
D gene: -; J gene: TRBJ2-5; V gene: TRBV28; clone size: -; CDR3 DNA: TGTGCCGGCAGCCCCGTCGGGGTGGCATCGCTTTCTAAGGCGACCCAGTACTTC; CDR3 protein: CAGSPVGVASLSKATQYF
D gene: -; J gene: TRBJ1-4; V gene: TRBV20-1; clone size: -; CDR3 DNA: TGCAGTGCTAAGGACGGTGGGAAACTGTCCTTT; CDR3 protein: CSAKDGGKLSF
D gene: TRBD2; J gene: TRBJ2-1; V gene: TRBV20-1; clone size: many; CDR3 DNA: TGCAGTGCTAGAGACTGGGCGGGAGGGCCCTACAATGAGCAGTTCTTC; CDR3 protein: CSARDWAGGPYNEQFF
D gene: -; J gene: TRBJ2-1; V gene: TRBV5-1; clone size: many; CDR3 DNA: TGCGCCAGCAGCTTGCGGAGCGGGCGTTCCTACAATGAGCAGTTCTTC; CDR3 protein: CASSLRSGRSYNEQFF
D gene: -; J gene: TRBJ1-4; V gene: TRBV20-1; clone size: once; CDR3 DNA: TGCAGTGTTAGAACAACTAATGAAAAACTGTTTTTT; CDR3 protein: CSVRTTNEKLFF
D gene: -; J gene: TRBJ2-1; V gene: TRBV6-2/TRBV6-3; clone size: many; CDR3 DNA: TGTGCCAGCAGTTATGTACGGCCAGAGACCAATGAGCAGTTCTTC; CDR3 protein: CASSYVRPETNEQFF
D gene: -; J gene: TRBJ2-5; V gene: TRBV29-1; clone size: many; CDR3 DNA: TGCAGCGCACCTGCGGGATTCGGGGAGACCCAGTACTTC; CDR3 protein: CSAPAGFGETQYF
D gene: -; J gene: TRBJ1-2; V gene: TRBV10-3; clone size: many; CDR3 DNA: TGTGCCATCAGTGAGTCGACTCGGAGGGAGGTCTGGACTAACTATGGCTACACCTTC; CDR3 protein: CAISESTRREVWTNYGYTF
D gene: -; J gene: TRBJ2-3; V gene: TRBV11-3; clone size: -; CDR3 DNA: TGTGCCAGCAGATTCAGGAACACCGGGGGAGATACGCAGTATTTT; CDR3 protein: CASRFRNTGGDTQYF
D gene: -; J gene: TRBJ2-3; V gene: TRBV3-1; clone size: -; CDR3 DNA: TGTGCCAGCAGCCCCTTTAGCGGTAGCACAGATACGCAGTATTTT; CDR3 protein: CASSPFSGSTDTQYF
D gene: TRBD1; J gene: TRBJ1-1; V gene: TRBV2; clone size: few; CDR3 DNA: TGTGCCAGCGGGAACAGGGGCGCTGAAGCTTTCTTT; CDR3 protein: CASGNRGAEAFF
D gene: -; J gene: TRBJ2-4; V gene: TRBV2; clone size: -; CDR3 DNA: TGTGCCAGCAGTGCCCGGGCAACAGCCTCATTAAACATTCAGTACTTC; CDR3 protein: CASSARATASLNIQYF
D gene: TRBD2; J gene: TRBJ2-2; V gene: TRBV4-2; clone size: many; CDR3 DNA: TGTGCCAGCAGCCCGCGGACTAGGAGGAACACCGGGGAGCTGTTTTTT; CDR3 protein: CASSPRTRRNTGELFF
D gene: -; J gene: TRBJ1-3; V gene: TRBV5-4; clone size: many; CDR3 DNA: TGTGCCAGCAGCCGCCCGTCTGGAAACACCATATATTTT; CDR3 protein: CASSRPSGNTIYF